This T cell receptor beta chain was captured by sequencing in a study of beta chain features in type 1 diabetes. Reverse transcription of all isolated RNA meant that expressed TCRB transcripts were sequenced. Roughly 3.5 million reads per sample on average were obtained from naive, central memory and regulatory T cell samples. Only in-frame clones appear in the TCRdb table, and some are missing; sequencing was by immunoSEQ multiplex PCR. This table has 970,000 or so clones, roughly 15% appearing once. Sort purity for all populations was recorded as exceeding 98%. Losses at the gene ends were 2 bases for V and 5 bases for J; bases not matched to a gene: 6. Germline CDR1 is SGHRS and CDR2 is YFSETQ. The CDR3 totals 15 residues.

The chain couples TRBV5-1 to TRBJ1-4; 7 bases are a match to TRBD1. The material sequenced was naive CD4+ T cells from blood. The TCR comes from a young woman in good health. CDR3 bases: TGCGCCAGCAGCTTAGGGGCGACAGGGAATGAAAAACTGTTTTTT. This translates into CASSLGATGNEKLFF.